This T cell receptor beta chain came from a study of CD8 T cells in ankylosing spondylitis. Overall study results and limits: Disease-associated clones were reportedly significantly overrepresented in matched ankylosing spondylitis synovial fluid. Prior work had noted some motif variants in reactive arthritis blood and synovial fluid.

The CDR3 runs to 14 residues. CDR1 SGHDN and CDR2 FVKESK come from the germline V gene. Trimming pared 0 bases from V and 6 bases from J, leaving 9 bases between. Quantitative 5'-RACE with molecular barcodes was used to make the TCR beta libraries. MiXCR was run by TCRdb on the 5' RACE reads, yielding one entry per CDR3 protein. The profile shows fewer than 180,000 distinct CDR3 sequences, around 42% of them singletons. On this clonotype itself: Its antigen is as yet unknown.

The V gene is TRBV14, the J gene TRBJ2-1; D is possibly TRBD1 (6 bases). The sequence was obtained from a male donor with ankylosing spondylitis. The sequenced material came from synovial fluid, either unsorted or a sorted T cell fraction (not recorded which). The CDR3 spells CASSQDPRGNEQFF. The CDR3 DNA follows: TGTGCCAGCAGCCAAGATCCCAGGGGCAATGAGCAGTTCTTC.